This TCR beta chain derives from a study of shared clonotypes between healthy human individuals. The repertoire was sequenced with immunoSEQ multiplex PCR; TCRdb's copy has only in-frame clones and lacks some. The sample records around 1,900,000 clones, around 93% being singletons. The CDR3 sequence is 18 residues long. V trimming: 5 bases; J trimming: 4 bases; junction bases outside the gene matches: 14. CDR1 and CDR2 (germline): SGHTA, FQGTGA. Selected positively for CCR7 and CD45RO-negative, naive CD8 cells excluded terminally differentiated effector memory CD45RA+ cells. The chain couples TRBV7-3 to TRBJ2-3, with 11 bases aligning to TRBD2. The TCR sequence derives from a man between 18 and 29 years old in good health. Some clones in this sample may be carry-over from other donors' samples. The sample taken for sequencing was naive CD8+ T cells from PBMCs. The CDR3 reads CASSPRLAGGPVADTQYF. The CDR3 nucleotides read TGTGCCAGCAGCCCCCGATTAGCGGGAGGGCCGGTCGCAGATACGCAGTATTTT.